The present TCR beta chain was sequenced within a study of OX40 agonist ivuxolimab in advanced cancers. The table came from immunoSEQ multiplex PCR; TCRdb's copy has only in-frame clones and leaves some out. Of about 64,000 clones in the sample, about four fifths were seen once. In germline, CDR1 is MNHEY, CDR2 SVGAGI. CDR3 size: 15 residues. V lost 4 bases to trimming and J lost 3 bases; unmatched junction nucleotides: 9. This sequence originates from an adult with an advanced solid tumor such as melanoma, head and neck, liver or kidney cancer. V usage is TRBV6-5 and J usage is TRBJ2-7, with TRBD1 matching over 7 bases. The sequenced sample was CD4+ or CD8+ T cells sorted from blood, obtained in a trial of the OX40 agonist ivuxolimab. The CDR3 DNA is TGTGCCAGCAGTTGGGGACAGAGGGCTTACTACGAGCAGTACTTC. It yields the protein CASSWGQRAYYEQYF.